The count of the clone carrying this T cell receptor (beta chain) is one. One end of the junction varies from germline; a read error may be responsible. Replicate PCRs for sorted subsets used approximately 190 ng DNA; this equaled about 30,000 T cell genomes. The table came from immunoSEQ multiplex PCR; TCRdb's copy has only in-frame clones and leaves some out. The top ten clones hold 0.14% of a sample with about 2.4 million clones, 90% to 95% of them seen once. The data stem from a study of shared clonotypes between healthy human individuals. This CDR3 comprises 11 residues. Germline CDR1 and CDR2: MNHNY and SVGAGI (reference sequence).

Sequenced: naive CD4+ T cells sorted from blood. Subset described: CD45RA+ positively selected. This TCR derives from a man aged 18 to 29 in good health. The J gene is TRBJ2-7, the V gene TRBV6-6, with D unresolved. The CDR3 DNA reads TGTGCCAGCAGTTACGGGCCCGTTGAAAACTTC. This gives the protein CASSYGPVENF.